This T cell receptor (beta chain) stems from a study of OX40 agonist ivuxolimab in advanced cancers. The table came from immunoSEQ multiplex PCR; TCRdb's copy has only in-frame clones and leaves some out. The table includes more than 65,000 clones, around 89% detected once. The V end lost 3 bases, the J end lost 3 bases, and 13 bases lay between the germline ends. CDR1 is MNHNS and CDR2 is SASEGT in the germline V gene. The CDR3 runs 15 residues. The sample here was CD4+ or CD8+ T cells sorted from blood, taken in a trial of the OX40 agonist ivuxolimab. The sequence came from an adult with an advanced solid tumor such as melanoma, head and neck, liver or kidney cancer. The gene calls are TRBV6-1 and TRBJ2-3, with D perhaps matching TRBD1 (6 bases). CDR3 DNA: TGTGCCAGCAGTGATCGGAACAGGGAAACAGATACGCAGTATTTT. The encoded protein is CASSDRNRETDTQYF.